What follows describes a single T cell receptor beta chain. Its specificity is not known. This record comes from a study of post-analysis software for immune sequencing data. Study summary: Relapsing-remitting, secondary progressive and progressive-relapsing forms made up the multiple sclerosis disease courses.

Sequencing libraries made from TCR beta cDNA carried unique molecular identifiers. T cells, about 0.9 to 11 million of them, yielded 500,000 or so cDNA molecules. MiXCR, run by TCRdb on the PCR reads, gives a single entry per CDR3 protein. The sample includes about 540,000 distinct CDR3 sequences, around 34% of them seen just once. Germline CDR1 reads MGHRA; CDR2 reads YSYEKL. The length of the CDR3 is 15 residues. J gave up 4 bases and V 3 bases, and 3 bases lay outside the gene matches. Study outcomes and limitations: Diversity measured as normalized Chao1 was significantly lower in multiple sclerosis patients than in controls. The five TRBV segments detected at higher frequency in patients than in controls included TRBV5-6, TRBV5-1 and TRBV20-1. Same-batch samples co-clustered strongly by F measure.

This TCR was recovered from a girl under 18 with multiple sclerosis. V usage is TRBV4-1 and J usage is TRBJ2-3; TRBD2 agrees at 11 bases. The source material was blood. The CDR3 DNA reads as TGCGCCAGCAGCCACGTGACTAGCGGGGCAGATACGCAGTATTTT. Amino acid sequence: CASSHVTSGADTQYF.